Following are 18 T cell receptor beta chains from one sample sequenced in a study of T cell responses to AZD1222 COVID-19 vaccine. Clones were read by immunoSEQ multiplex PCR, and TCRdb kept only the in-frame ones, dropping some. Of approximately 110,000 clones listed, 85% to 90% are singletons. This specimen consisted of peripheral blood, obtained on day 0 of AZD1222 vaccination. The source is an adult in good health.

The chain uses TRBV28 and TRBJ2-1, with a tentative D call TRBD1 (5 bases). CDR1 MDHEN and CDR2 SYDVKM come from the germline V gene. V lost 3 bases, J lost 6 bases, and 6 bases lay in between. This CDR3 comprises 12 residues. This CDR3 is CASSLQGNEQFF. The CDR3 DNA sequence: TGTGCCAGCAGTTTGCAGGGCAATGAGCAGTTCTTC.

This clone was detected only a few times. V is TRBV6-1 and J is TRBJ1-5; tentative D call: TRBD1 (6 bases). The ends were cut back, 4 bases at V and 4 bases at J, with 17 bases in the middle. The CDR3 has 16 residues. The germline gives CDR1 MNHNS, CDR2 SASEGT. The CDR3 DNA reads TGTGCCAGCAGTGCGGACCGGGACACCCAAAATCAGCCCCAGCATTTT. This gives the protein CASSADRDTQNQPQHF.

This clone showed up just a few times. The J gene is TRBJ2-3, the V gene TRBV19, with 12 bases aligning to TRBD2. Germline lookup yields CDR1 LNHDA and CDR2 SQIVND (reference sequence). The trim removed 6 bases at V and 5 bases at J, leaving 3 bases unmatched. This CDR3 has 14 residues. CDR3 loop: CASSRGLAGDTQYF. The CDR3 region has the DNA TGTGCCAGTAGCAGGGGACTAGCGGGAGATACGCAGTATTTT.

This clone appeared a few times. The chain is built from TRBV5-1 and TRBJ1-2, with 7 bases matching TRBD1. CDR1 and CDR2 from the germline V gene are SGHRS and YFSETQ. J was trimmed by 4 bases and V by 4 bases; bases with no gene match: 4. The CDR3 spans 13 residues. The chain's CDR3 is CASSRGQLYGYTF. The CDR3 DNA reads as TGCGCCAGCAGCCGGGGACAGCTCTATGGCTACACCTTC.

CDR3 amino acids: CASSYSNKDTQYF. In DNA form, the CDR3 reads TGTGCCAGCTCCTATTCTAATAAAGATACGCAGTATTTT. This chain connects TRBV18 to TRBJ2-3; no definite D call. The CDR3 consists of 13 residues. The V gene's germline CDR1 is KGHSH and CDR2 LQKENI. The V and J ends lost 6 bases and 5 bases respectively, with 12 bases between them.

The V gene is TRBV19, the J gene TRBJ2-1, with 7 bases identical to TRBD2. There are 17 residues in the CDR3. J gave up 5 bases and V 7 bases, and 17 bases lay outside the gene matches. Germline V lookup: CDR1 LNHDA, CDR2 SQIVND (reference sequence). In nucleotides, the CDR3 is TGTGCCAGTACCACCCGCCTGCGGGAGAGGGCGGACAATGAGCAGTTCTTC. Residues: CASTTRLRERADNEQFF.

Here the CDR3 reads CASSASWTGRYGYTF. In nucleotides, the CDR3 is TGTGCCAGCAGTGCTTCTTGGACAGGTCGCTATGGCTACACCTTC. The chain uses TRBV27 and TRBJ1-2; 7 positions match TRBD1. The germline V gene encodes CDR1 MNHEY and CDR2 SMNVEV (reference sequence). This CDR3 has 15 amino acids. The trim removed 5 bases at V and 4 bases at J, leaving 10 bases unmatched.

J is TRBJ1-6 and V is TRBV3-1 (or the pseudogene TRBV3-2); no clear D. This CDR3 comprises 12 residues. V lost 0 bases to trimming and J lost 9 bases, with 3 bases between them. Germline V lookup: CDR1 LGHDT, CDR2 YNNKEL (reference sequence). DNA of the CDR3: TGTGCCAGCAGCCAAGAGCTTTCACCCCTCCACTTT. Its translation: CASSQELSPLHF.

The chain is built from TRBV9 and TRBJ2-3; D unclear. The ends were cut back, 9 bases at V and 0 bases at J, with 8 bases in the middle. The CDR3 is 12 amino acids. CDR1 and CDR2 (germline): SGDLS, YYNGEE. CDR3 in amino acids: CATLLSTDTQYF. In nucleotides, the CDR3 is TGTGCCACCTTACTAAGCACAGATACGCAGTATTTT.

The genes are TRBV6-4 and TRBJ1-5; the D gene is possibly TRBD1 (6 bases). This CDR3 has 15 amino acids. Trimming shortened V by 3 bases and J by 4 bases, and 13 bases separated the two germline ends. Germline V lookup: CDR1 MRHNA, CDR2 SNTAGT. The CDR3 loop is CASSEEGVGNQPQHF. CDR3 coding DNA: TGTGCCAGCAGTGAAGAGGGGGTGGGGAATCAGCCCCAGCATTTT.

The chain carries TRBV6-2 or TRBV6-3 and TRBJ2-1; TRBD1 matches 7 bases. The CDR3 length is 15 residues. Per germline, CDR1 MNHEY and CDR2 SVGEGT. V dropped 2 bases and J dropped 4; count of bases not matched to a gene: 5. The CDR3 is CASSYRGQLYNEQFF. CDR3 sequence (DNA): TGTGCCAGCAGTTACAGGGGACAGTTATACAATGAGCAGTTCTTC.

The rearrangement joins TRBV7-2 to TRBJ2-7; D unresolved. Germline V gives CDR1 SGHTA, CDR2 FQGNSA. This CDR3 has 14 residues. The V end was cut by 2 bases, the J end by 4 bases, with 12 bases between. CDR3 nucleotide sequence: TGTGCCAGCAGCTTAATCGGTTCCGGGTACGAGCAGTACTTC. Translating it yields CASSLIGSGYEQYF.

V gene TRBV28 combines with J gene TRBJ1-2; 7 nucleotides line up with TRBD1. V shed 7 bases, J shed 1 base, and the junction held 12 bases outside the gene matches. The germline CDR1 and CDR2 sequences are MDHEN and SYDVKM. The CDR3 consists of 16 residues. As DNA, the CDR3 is TGTGCCAGCACCTTCTGGGGGGCAGGGGGTAACTATGGCTACACCTTC. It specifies CASTFWGAGGNYGYTF.

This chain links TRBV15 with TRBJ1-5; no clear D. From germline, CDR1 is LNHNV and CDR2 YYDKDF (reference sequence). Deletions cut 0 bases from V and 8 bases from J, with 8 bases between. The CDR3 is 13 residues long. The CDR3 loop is CATSRDPPKPQHF. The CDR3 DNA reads TGTGCCACCAGCAGAGATCCCCCTAAGCCCCAGCATTTT.

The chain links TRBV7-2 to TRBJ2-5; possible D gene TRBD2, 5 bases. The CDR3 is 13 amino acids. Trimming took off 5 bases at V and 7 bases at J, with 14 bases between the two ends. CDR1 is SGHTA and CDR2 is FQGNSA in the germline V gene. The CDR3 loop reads CASSRGAVGTQYF. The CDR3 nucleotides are TGTGCCAGCAGCCGGGGAGCCGTGGGGACCCAGTACTTC.

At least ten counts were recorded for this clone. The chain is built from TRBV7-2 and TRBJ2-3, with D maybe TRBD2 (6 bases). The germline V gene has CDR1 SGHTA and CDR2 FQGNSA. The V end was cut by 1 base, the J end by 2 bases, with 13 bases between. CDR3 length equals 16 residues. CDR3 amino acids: CASSLGNSGLTDTQYF. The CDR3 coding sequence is TGTGCCAGCAGCTTAGGCAATAGCGGACTCACAGATACGCAGTATTTT.

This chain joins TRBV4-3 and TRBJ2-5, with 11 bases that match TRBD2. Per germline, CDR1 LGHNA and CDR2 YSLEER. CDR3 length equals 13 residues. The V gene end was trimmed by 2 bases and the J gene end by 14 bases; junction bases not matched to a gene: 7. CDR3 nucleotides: TGCGCCAGCAGCCAAAAACGACTAGCGGGACTTTACTTC. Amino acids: CASSQKRLAGLYF.

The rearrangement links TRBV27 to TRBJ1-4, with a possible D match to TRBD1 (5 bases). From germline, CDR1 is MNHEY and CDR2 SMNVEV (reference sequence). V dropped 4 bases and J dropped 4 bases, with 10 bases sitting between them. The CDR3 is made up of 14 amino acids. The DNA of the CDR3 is TGTGCCAGCAGTTGGGGACGGATTAATGAAAAACTGTTTTTT. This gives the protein CASSWGRINEKLFF. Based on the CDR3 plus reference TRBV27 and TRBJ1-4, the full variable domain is EAQVTQNPRYLITVTGKKLTVTCSQNMNHEYMSWYRQDPGLGLRQIYYSMNVEVTDKGDVPEGYKVSRKEKRNFPLILESPSPNQTSLYFCASSWGRINEKLFFGSGTQLSVL.